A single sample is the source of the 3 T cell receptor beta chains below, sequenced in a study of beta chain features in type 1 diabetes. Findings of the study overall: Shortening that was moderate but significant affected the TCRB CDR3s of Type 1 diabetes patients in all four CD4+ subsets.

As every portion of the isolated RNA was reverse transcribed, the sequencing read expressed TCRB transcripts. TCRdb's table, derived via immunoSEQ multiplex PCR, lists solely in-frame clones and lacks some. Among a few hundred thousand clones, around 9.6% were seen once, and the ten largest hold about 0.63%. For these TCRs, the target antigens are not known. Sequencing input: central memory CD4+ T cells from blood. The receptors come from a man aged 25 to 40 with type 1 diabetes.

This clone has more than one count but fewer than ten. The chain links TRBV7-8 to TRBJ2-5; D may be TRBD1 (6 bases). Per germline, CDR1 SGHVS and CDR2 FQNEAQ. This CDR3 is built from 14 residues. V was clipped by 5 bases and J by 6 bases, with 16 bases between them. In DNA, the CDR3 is TGTGCCAGCAGCAGGGACATGGACGAGAAGACCCAGTACTTC. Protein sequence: CASSRDMDEKTQYF.

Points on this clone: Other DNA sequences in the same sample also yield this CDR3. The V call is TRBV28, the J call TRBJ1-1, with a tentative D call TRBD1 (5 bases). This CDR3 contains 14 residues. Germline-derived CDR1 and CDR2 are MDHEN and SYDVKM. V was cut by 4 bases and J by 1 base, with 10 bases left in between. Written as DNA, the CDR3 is TGTGCCAGCAGTTCTGGGACGGCGAACACTGAAGCTTTCTTT. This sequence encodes CASSSGTANTEAFF.

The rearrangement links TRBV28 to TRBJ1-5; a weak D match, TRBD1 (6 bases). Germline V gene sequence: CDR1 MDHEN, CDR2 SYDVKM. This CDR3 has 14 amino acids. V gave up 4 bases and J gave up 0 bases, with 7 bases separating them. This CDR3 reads CASSSGDSNQPQHF. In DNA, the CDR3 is TGTGCCAGCAGTTCAGGGGATAGCAATCAGCCCCAGCATTTT.